This TCR beta chain was sequenced in a study of T cell changes during pregnancy in multiple sclerosis. Here immunoSEQ multiplex PCR was the method, and the copy in TCRdb shows in-frame clones only, minus some. The sample contains about 60,000 clones, almost 95% of which appear only once. This clonotype was sampled from a female donor with multiple sclerosis, enrolled in a pregnancy study. Source: peripheral blood, taken in the first trimester of pregnancy.

Here the CDR3 DNA reads TGTGCCAGTCAGGGGGTAAGCAGCAATCAGCCCCAGCATTTT. Translating it yields CASQGVSSNQPQHF. The gene calls are TRBV7-9 and TRBJ1-5, with TRBD1 identical over 7 bases. The CDR3 is 14 amino acids. CDR1 is SEHNR and CDR2 is FQNEAQ in the germline V gene (reference sequence). The V segment lost 9 bases and the J segment 1 base; nucleotides outside the gene matches: 6. Supplemented by reference TRBV7-9 and TRBJ1-5, the full variable domain reads DTGVSQNPRHKITKRGQNVTFRCDPISEHNRLYWYRQTLGQGPEFLTYFQNEAQLEKSRLLSDRFSAERPKGSFSTLEIQRTEQGDSAMYLCASQGVSSNQPQHFGDGTRLSIL.